Below, 31 T cell receptor beta chains from the same sample are listed, as sequenced in a study of monozygotic twins with inflammatory bowel disease (dated by TCRdb to between 2017 and 2020). Library method: 5' RACE. Sequencing was carried out with an Illumina HiSeq 2500. The reads, reprocessed by TCRdb, yield one row per CDR3 protein sequence and no DNA. The sample's own table lists approximately 400,000 distinct CDR3 sequences. The ten largest make up around 2.6% of the sample. The sequenced material came from blood. The receptors derive from a human donor with ulcerative colitis or Crohn's disease, or a healthy co-twin of an affected twin (not recorded which).

The V call is TRBV6-2 or TRBV6-3, the J call TRBJ1-5. CDR3 length equals 14 residues. The germline gives CDR1 MNHEY, CDR2 SVGEGT. CDR3 in amino acids: CASSYGRPNQPQHF.

This rearrangement joins TRBV7-2 to TRBJ1-1; no DNA is available, so the TRBD1 call from TCRdb remains unchecked. CDR1 is SGHTA and CDR2 is FQGNSA in the germline V gene. The length of the CDR3 is 15 residues. The CDR3 sequence: CASSSQGGLNTEAFF. The full variable domain, its missing parts supplied by reference TRBV7-2 and TRBJ1-1, is GAGVSQSPSNKVTEKGKDVELRCDPISGHTALYWYRQSLGQGLEFLIYFQGNSAPDKSGLPSDRFSAERTGGSVSTLTIQRTQQEDSAVYLCASSSQGGLNTEAFFGQGTRLTVV.

The chain has TRBV20-1 and TRBJ1-2; the TRBD1 assignment by TCRdb is unverifiable without DNA. Germline V gives CDR1 DFQATT, CDR2 SNEGSKA (reference sequence). There are 13 residues in the CDR3. CDR3 amino acids: CSAEGQGARRYTF.

This chain links TRBV20-1 with TRBJ2-7; TCRdb's D gene call, TRBD1, goes unchecked for lack of DNA. The CDR3 consists of 12 residues. The germline V gene has CDR1 DFQATT and CDR2 SNEGSKA (reference sequence). This CDR3 is CSLDRGLGEQYF.

V and J are TRBV7-2 and TRBJ2-3; TCRdb indicates TRBD1, and absent DNA this call remains unverified. From germline, CDR1 is SGHTA and CDR2 FQGNSA. The CDR3 spans 16 residues. The CDR3 region is CASSPHRGQGTDTQYF. The complete variable domain, with remaining parts taken from reference TRBV7-2 and TRBJ2-3, reads GAGVSQSPSNKVTEKGKDVELRCDPISGHTALYWYRQSLGQGLEFLIYFQGNSAPDKSGLPSDRFSAERTGGSVSTLTIQRTQQEDSAVYLCASSPHRGQGTDTQYFGPGTRLTVL.

J is TRBJ2-3 and V is TRBV28; TCRdb's assignment of TRBD2 cannot be checked, as there is no DNA. CDR3 length: 15 residues. From germline, CDR1 is MDHEN and CDR2 SYDVKM. The CDR3 sequence is CASSQIAGGPDTQYF.

The chain carries TRBV30 and TRBJ1-5; checking the TCRdb D call of TRBD1 is not possible without DNA. The CDR3 consists of 14 residues. Per the germline V gene, CDR1 is GTSNPN and CDR2 is SVGIG (reference sequence). The chain's CDR3 is CAWTRTGNYQPQHF.

The chain joins TRBV10-3 to TRBJ1-1; lacking DNA, the TRBD1 call made by TCRdb goes unchecked. Germline V gene lookup returns CDR1 ENHRY and CDR2 SYGVKD. There are 13 residues in the CDR3. This CDR3 reads CAIGGGANTEAFF.

The J gene is TRBJ1-2, the V gene TRBV5-1; TCRdb's assignment of TRBD1 cannot be checked, as there is no DNA. Germline assignment: CDR1 SGHRS and CDR2 YFSETQ. The CDR3 totals 15 residues. CDR3: CASSLEQPGGYGYTF.

This CDR3 is CASSIDGGGRQYF. V gene TRBV19 combines with J gene TRBJ2-7; TCRdb's D call of TRBD1 is untestable without DNA. The CDR3 contains 13 residues. Germline CDR1 reads LNHDA; CDR2 reads SQIVND (reference sequence).

The V gene is TRBV7-9, the J gene TRBJ1-6; TCRdb's D call, TRBD1, is unchecked because there is no DNA. The length of the CDR3 is 12 residues. The germline CDR1 and CDR2 sequences are SEHNR and FQNEAQ (reference sequence). Here the CDR3 reads CASSLPGSPLHF.

The chain joins TRBV12-3 or TRBV12-4 to TRBJ2-3; TCRdb's D gene call, TRBD1, goes unchecked for lack of DNA. The CDR3 consists of 16 residues. CDR3 residues: CASNRWTAGRTDTQYF.

The genes are TRBV27 and TRBJ2-2; the D call of TRBD1 rests on TCRdb alone, since no DNA is present to check it. Germline CDR1 reads MNHEY; CDR2 reads SMNVEV (reference sequence). The CDR3 length is 15 residues. The CDR3: CASSLVQGDTGELFF.

The chain recombines TRBV20-1 with TRBJ2-1; TCRdb's D call, TRBD2, is unchecked because there is no DNA. Germline CDR1 is DFQATT and CDR2 is SNEGSKA (reference sequence). The CDR3 totals 16 residues. The CDR3 loop reads CSAPGTSGGLYNEQFF.

The chain uses TRBV6-2 or TRBV6-3 and TRBJ1-2. The CDR3 loop spans 11 amino acids. From germline, CDR1 is MNHEY and CDR2 SVGEGT. The CDR3 sequence: CASSQQNGYTF.

The V gene is TRBV9, the J gene TRBJ2-1; the TRBD1 assignment by TCRdb is unverifiable without DNA. The germline CDR1 and CDR2 sequences are SGDLS and YYNGEE. CDR3 length equals 14 residues. The CDR3 loop is CASSVSGAGNEQFF.

The chain is built from TRBV6-1 and TRBJ2-1; without DNA, the TCRdb call of TRBD1 cannot be checked. This CDR3 has 17 residues. Germline V gene sequence: CDR1 MNHNS, CDR2 SASEGT. CDR3 in amino acids: CASSGRGRGSFGGEQFF.

The chain joins TRBV20-1 to TRBJ1-6; TCRdb reports TRBD1, a call that lacks DNA to check it against. The germline gives CDR1 DFQATT, CDR2 SNEGSKA (reference sequence). The CDR3 is made up of 15 amino acids. The CDR3 here is CSASKSGDDNSPLHF.

CDR3 residues: CASSLISTSPLHF. V and J are TRBV11-1 and TRBJ1-6. Germline CDR1 and CDR2: SGHAT and FQDESV (reference sequence). This CDR3 has 13 residues.

V gene TRBV9 combines with J gene TRBJ2-6; the D gene TCRdb calls, TRBD1, cannot be checked with no DNA. This CDR3 contains 14 residues. Germline CDR1 SGDLS, CDR2 YYNGEE. CDR3 in amino acids: CASSPTAGANVLTF.

The chain combines TRBV7-2 with TRBJ2-1; TCRdb returns TRBD1, unconfirmable since there is no DNA. Per the germline V gene, CDR1 is SGHTA and CDR2 is FQGNSA. The CDR3 length is 14 residues. The CDR3 here is CASSPPGQFNEQFF.

V gene TRBV4-1 combines with J gene TRBJ1-4. The CDR3 totals 17 residues. CDR1 and CDR2 from the germline V gene are MGHRA and YSYEKL. The CDR3 sequence is CASSQATTSGSNEKLFF.

The rearrangement links TRBV20-1 to TRBJ2-3; the D call of TRBD2 rests on TCRdb alone, since no DNA is present to check it. The CDR3 consists of 13 residues. Per the germline V gene, CDR1 is DFQATT and CDR2 is SNEGSKA (reference sequence). Here the CDR3 reads CSGTSGVVDTQYF.

This rearrangement joins TRBV2 to TRBJ1-5; checking the TCRdb D call of TRBD1 is not possible without DNA. Germline values: CDR1 SNHLY, CDR2 FYNNEI. This CDR3 region has 15 residues. CDR3 protein: CASNPGTGNNQPQHF. The complete variable domain, with remaining parts taken from reference TRBV2 and TRBJ1-5, reads EPEVTQTPSHQVTQMGQEVILRCVPISNHLYFYWYRQILGQKVEFLVSFYNNEISEKSEIFDDQFSVERPDGSNFTLKIRSTKLEDSAMYFCASNPGTGNNQPQHFGDGTRLSIL.

The V gene is TRBV20-1, the J gene TRBJ2-1; without DNA, the TCRdb call of TRBD1 cannot be checked. The CDR3 is 13 residues long. In germline, CDR1 is DFQATT, CDR2 SNEGSKA (reference sequence). CDR3: CSAGAGPYNEQFF.

The chain is built from TRBV28 and TRBJ2-4; the TCRdb D gene call, TRBD1, has no DNA to confirm it. Germline CDR1 and CDR2: MDHEN and SYDVKM. CDR3 length: 15 residues. The CDR3 loop reads CASSRDRDRRNIQYF.

The chain combines TRBV24-1 with TRBJ1-6; TCRdb proposes TRBD1, but this gene call is untestable without DNA. This CDR3 comprises 16 residues. CDR1 is KGHDR and CDR2 is SFDVKD in the germline V gene. The CDR3 loop is CATSDFTHPFSSPLHF.

CDR3 sequence: CASGPSRVTDTQYF. The V and J genes are TRBV13 and TRBJ2-3; TCRdb lists TRBD2, though no DNA is available to test this call. CDR1 and CDR2 from the germline V gene are PRHDT and FYEKMQ (reference sequence). This CDR3 is built from 14 residues.

The rearrangement links TRBV14 to TRBJ2-1; TCRdb names TRBD1, which stays unverified in the absence of DNA. The germline V gene encodes CDR1 SGHDN and CDR2 FVKESK. This CDR3 has 15 residues. CDR3 loop: CASSQSPGTYNEQFF.

V and J are TRBV7-2 and TRBJ2-4; TCRdb selects TRBD1, and the lack of DNA leaves this call unchecked. The germline CDR1 and CDR2 sequences are SGHTA and FQGNSA. The CDR3 runs 16 residues. The CDR3 sequence: CASSPEIGGVKNIQYF. Together with reference TRBV7-2 and TRBJ2-4, the CDR3 gives the full variable domain: GAGVSQSPSNKVTEKGKDVELRCDPISGHTALYWYRQSLGQGLEFLIYFQGNSAPDKSGLPSDRFSAERTGGSVSTLTIQRTQQEDSAVYLCASSPEIGGVKNIQYFGAGTRLSVL.

V gene TRBV5-1 combines with J gene TRBJ2-5; no DNA is available, so the TRBD1 call from TCRdb remains unchecked. In germline, CDR1 is SGHRS, CDR2 YFSETQ. This CDR3 comprises 15 residues. The chain's CDR3 is CASSLIGSETETQYF.